The 24 T cell receptor beta chains given below trace back to one sample, sequenced in a study of blood T cell repertoires in COVID-19 (dated by TCRdb to the early 2020s). Library prep was done by the immunoSEQ multiplex PCR assay. TCRdb obtained this table from immuneACCESS and retained in-frame rearrangements with V and J assigned. These tables miss some clones; where compared with another copy, unresolved V genes account for less than half of the shortfall, and the remainder is unexplained. Recorded for this sample are under 95,000 clones; under 85% of them occurred a single time. Of the sample, around 11% falls within the top ten clones. Sequenced material: peripheral blood. These receptors were taken from a man between 70 and 80 years old with acute or convalescent COVID-19.

This chain uses TRBV28 with TRBJ1-2; possible D gene TRBD1, 6 bases. Trimming removed 5 bases from V and 4 bases from J, with 14 bases in between. The CDR3 is made up of 14 amino acids. The germline CDR1 and CDR2 sequences are MDHEN and SYDVKM. The CDR3 coding sequence is TGTGCCAGCAGTACCCACAGGGTTGGCTATGGCTACACCTTC. Translated: CASSTHRVGYGYTF.

This sequence joins TRBV7-6 and TRBJ2-3; D ambiguous. The V gene lost 3 bases and the J gene lost 0 bases, with 10 bases spanning the gap. The CDR3 covers 15 residues. The germline CDR1 and CDR2 sequences are SGHVS and FNYEAQ. The CDR3 DNA is TGTGCCAGCAGCTTCGAGCAGGCAAGCACAGATACGCAGTATTTT. Translation gives CASSFEQASTDTQYF.

This clone came up once. The genes are TRBV7-8 and TRBJ2-7, with 9 bases that match TRBD1. Trimming took 6 bases from V and 6 from J; bases not matched to a gene: 9. In germline, CDR1 is SGHVS, CDR2 FQNEAQ. The CDR3 sequence is 14 residues long. The CDR3 DNA reads as TGTGCCAGCAGTCTAGGGCGGGACAGGGTCGAGCAGTACGTC. Its translation: CASSLGRDRVEQYV.

The chain couples TRBV3-1 (or the pseudogene TRBV3-2) to TRBJ1-1; perhaps TRBD1 as D (6 bases). Trimming removed 2 bases from V and 5 bases from J, with 9 bases in between. The CDR3 consists of 13 residues. Germline V gives CDR1 LGHDT, CDR2 YNNKEL (reference sequence). CDR3 sequence (DNA): TGTGCCAGCAGCCAACAGGGGCGGACTGAAGCTTTCTTT. It codes for CASSQQGRTEAFF.

Concerning this clone itself: An end of the junction differs from the germline gene, which may be a read error. The chain has TRBV12-3 or TRBV12-4 and TRBJ1-1; 7 bases are a match to TRBD1. The CDR3 has 12 residues. Here the CDR3 DNA reads TGTGCCAGCAGTTTTGAGTTGGCGCAGGGGGTCTTT. Amino acid sequence: CASSFELAQGVF.

This chain uses TRBV23-1 with TRBJ2-7; tentative D call: TRBD2 (7 bases). TRBV23-1 is an ORF; its function is uncertain. Trimming left V 6 bases short and J 6 bases short, with 12 bases between. This CDR3 is 12 amino acids long. As DNA, the CDR3 is TGCGCCAGCAGAACAGGGAGGGCCGAGCAGTACGTC. This gives the protein CASRTGRAEQYV.

This clone came up once. The chain is built from TRBV19 and TRBJ2-2; TRBD1 matches 8 bases. This CDR3 spans 17 amino acids. V lost 1 base and J lost 4; bases outside the gene matches: 8. Germline values: CDR1 LNHDA, CDR2 SQIVND (reference sequence). CDR3 in DNA: TGTGCCAGTAGTATAGGCAGGCAGGGGGCCGTCACCGGGGAGCTGTTTTTT. As protein: CASSIGRQGAVTGELFF.

The V gene is TRBV28, the J gene TRBJ2-7; no definite D call. The CDR3 runs to 14 residues. V was shortened by 2 bases and J by 5 bases, with 13 bases between the two germline ends. CDR1 and CDR2 (germline): MDHEN, SYDVKM. DNA for the CDR3: TGTGCCAGCAGTTTAACTATTTTTTCCAACGAGCAGTACGTC. Residues: CASSLTIFSNEQYV.

This chain links TRBV6-6 with TRBJ2-2; possible D gene TRBD1, 5 bases. CDR1 and CDR2 from the germline V gene are MNHNY and SVGAGI (reference sequence). The V gene lost 0 bases and the J gene lost 1 base, with 9 bases spanning the gap. The CDR3 spans 16 residues. CDR3: CASSYSGQGNTGELFF. CDR3 sequence (DNA): TGTGCCAGCAGTTACTCGGGTCAGGGGAACACCGGGGAGCTGTTTTTT.

The chain carries TRBV7-9 and TRBJ1-1, with D perhaps TRBD1 (5 bases). CDR3 size: 16 residues. Germline loops: CDR1 SEHNR, CDR2 FQNEAQ (reference sequence). The V end lost 1 base, the J end lost 2 bases, and 14 bases lay between the germline ends. CDR3 sequence reads: CASSLDRRDENTEAFF. DNA for the CDR3: TGTGCCAGCAGCTTAGATAGGAGGGACGAAAACACTGAAGCTTTCTTT. Full variable domain (outside the CDR3, taken from reference TRBV7-9 and TRBJ1-1): DTGVSQNPRHKITKRGQNVTFRCDPISEHNRLYWYRQTLGQGPEFLTYFQNEAQLEKSRLLSDRFSAERPKGSFSTLEIQRTEQGDSAMYLCASSLDRRDENTEAFFGQGTRLTVV.

The genes are TRBV3-1 (or the pseudogene TRBV3-2) and TRBJ1-6; 7 nucleotides line up with TRBD1. This CDR3 contains 13 residues. CDR1 and CDR2 (germline): LGHDT, YNNKEL (reference sequence). Trimming cost V 5 bases and J 10 bases; bases outside gene matches: 5. The CDR3 is CASSRDSGSPLHF. Written as DNA, the CDR3 is TGTGCCAGCAGCAGGGACAGCGGGTCACCCCTCCACTTT.

The V and J genes are TRBV7-9 and TRBJ2-3; 7 bases match TRBD2. V lost 4 bases to trimming and J lost 2 bases; unmatched junction nucleotides: 6. The CDR3 is 15 amino acids. The germline gives CDR1 SEHNR, CDR2 FQNEAQ (reference sequence). The CDR3 sequence: CASSYLAESTDTQYF. The CDR3 DNA is TGTGCCAGCAGCTATCTAGCGGAATCCACAGATACGCAGTATTTT.

This sequence joins TRBV9 and TRBJ2-1, with TRBD2 as a possible D gene (6 bases). The CDR3 consists of 15 residues. Trimming left V 4 bases short and J 4 bases short, with 15 bases between. Germline V gives CDR1 SGDLS, CDR2 YYNGEE. The CDR3 reads CASSPPGGRYNEQFF. In DNA, the CDR3 is TGTGCCAGCAGCCCCCCCGGGGGAAGGTACAATGAGCAGTTCTTC. Full variable domain (outside the CDR3, taken from reference TRBV9 and TRBJ2-1): DSGVTQTPKHLITATGQRVTLRCSPRSGDLSVYWYQQSLDQGLQFLIQYYNGEERAKGNILERFSAQQFPDLHSELNLSSLELGDSALYFCASSPPGGRYNEQFFGPGTRLTVL.

The V gene is TRBV7-9, the J gene TRBJ1-6; 7 positions match TRBD1. CDR1 and CDR2 (germline): SEHNR, FQNEAQ (reference sequence). The CDR3 contains 15 residues. Trimming took 5 bases from V and 8 from J; bases not matched to a gene: 9. The CDR3 is CASSPPGQSYSPLHF. The CDR3 coding sequence is TGTGCCAGCAGCCCTCCGGGACAGTCCTATTCACCCCTCCACTTT.

This clone came up a few times. The CDR3 DNA reads as TGTGCCAGCAGTTCTAATCGGGTGACTGAAGCTTTCTTT. It codes for CASSSNRVTEAFF. The rearrangement links TRBV27 to TRBJ1-1; D is uncertain. The CDR3 spans 13 residues. Germline V lookup: CDR1 MNHEY, CDR2 SMNVEV (reference sequence). Trimming pared 4 bases from V and 5 bases from J, leaving 11 bases between.

V is TRBV14 and J is TRBJ2-2, with TRBD1 matching over 7 bases. CDR3 length equals 14 residues. Losses at the gene ends were 4 bases for V and 5 bases for J; bases not matched to a gene: 4. In germline, CDR1 is SGHDN, CDR2 FVKESK. The CDR3 sequence: CASSRNRGTGELFF. The CDR3 DNA sequence: TGTGCCAGCAGCCGCAACAGGGGTACCGGGGAGCTGTTTTTT.

The chain is built from TRBV7-2 and TRBJ2-1, with TRBD2 matching over 8 bases. This CDR3 comprises 16 residues. V shed 4 bases, J shed 4 bases, and the junction held 9 bases outside the gene matches. Germline CDR1 is SGHTA and CDR2 is FQGNSA. The CDR3 reads CASSYPAGEIYNEQFF. The CDR3 nucleotides read TGTGCCAGCAGCTACCCAGCGGGGGAGATTTACAATGAGCAGTTCTTC.

The chain joins TRBV7-9 to TRBJ2-1; TRBD1 might be the D (6 bases). V was cut by 5 bases and J by 1 base, with 15 bases left in between. The CDR3 contains 16 residues. Germline assignment: CDR1 SEHNR and CDR2 FQNEAQ (reference sequence). The CDR3 nucleotides are TGTGCCAGCAGCCCCCCGAGGGGGTCGTCCTACAATGAGCAGTTCTTC. Residues: CASSPPRGSSYNEQFF.

The rearrangement uses TRBV2 and TRBJ2-5; a possible D gene is TRBD2 (5 bases). Germline values: CDR1 SNHLY, CDR2 FYNNEI. This CDR3 has 14 residues. Trimming shortened V by 9 bases and J by 0 bases, and 14 bases separated the two germline ends. The CDR3 is CASTSTRNQETQYF. The CDR3 nucleotides read TGTGCCAGTACCTCAACTAGGAACCAAGAGACCCAGTACTTC. The full variable domain, in which reference TRBV2 and TRBJ2-5 provide the parts outside the CDR3, is EPEVTQTPSHQVTQMGQEVILRCVPISNHLYFYWYRQILGQKVEFLVSFYNNEISEKSEIFDDQFSVERPDGSNFTLKIRSTKLEDSAMYFCASTSTRNQETQYFGPGTRLLVL.

The V and J genes are TRBV19 and TRBJ2-3; perhaps TRBD2 as D (5 bases). Trimming took off 1 base at V and 1 base at J, with 9 bases between the two ends. Germline assignment: CDR1 LNHDA and CDR2 SQIVND (reference sequence). The CDR3 length is 15 residues. As DNA, the CDR3 is TGTGCCAGTAGTATAGCCCGGGGAGGCACAGATACGCAGTATTTT. It yields the protein CASSIARGGTDTQYF.

The V gene is TRBV7-8, the J gene TRBJ2-5, with TRBD2 identical over 9 bases. This CDR3 comprises 19 residues. CDR1 SGHVS and CDR2 FQNEAQ come from the germline V gene. The J segment lost 5 bases and the V segment lost 5 bases, leaving 21 bases of the junction unmatched. The CDR3 DNA reads TGTGCCAGCAGCCTCCTCCCCGGCCGGCGGGGGGGTGGTGCGGAGACCCAGTACTTC. It codes for CASSLLPGRRGGGAETQYF.

The chain couples TRBV4-1 to TRBJ1-4; TRBD1 might be the D (6 bases). This CDR3 has 16 amino acids. Germline-derived CDR1 and CDR2 are MGHRA and YSYEKL. The V gene lost 2 bases and the J gene lost 4 bases, with 14 bases spanning the gap. The CDR3 loop reads CASSQLGQTFNEKLFF. The CDR3 DNA sequence: TGCGCCAGCAGCCAACTCGGACAGACCTTTAATGAAAAACTGTTTTTT.

The chain combines TRBV2 with TRBJ2-5; TRBD1 is a possible D gene (7 bases). V lost 7 bases to trimming and J lost 2 bases, with 20 bases between them. CDR1 is SNHLY and CDR2 is FYNNEI in the germline V gene. This CDR3 is 16 amino acids long. The CDR3 nucleotides read TGTGCCAGCAACGGCCCAGGGGGGAGATTGCAAGAGACCCAGTACTTC. It encodes CASNGPGGRLQETQYF.

The chain links TRBV6-5 to TRBJ2-1; 9 bases align to TRBD1. The germline V gene has CDR1 MNHEY and CDR2 SVGAGI. This CDR3 is 13 amino acids long. The V gene end was trimmed by 6 bases and the J gene end by 7 bases; junction bases not matched to a gene: 4. The CDR3 nucleotides read TGTGCCAGCAGCCGGGACAGGGAGAATGAGCAGTTCTTC. Its translation is CASSRDRENEQFF.